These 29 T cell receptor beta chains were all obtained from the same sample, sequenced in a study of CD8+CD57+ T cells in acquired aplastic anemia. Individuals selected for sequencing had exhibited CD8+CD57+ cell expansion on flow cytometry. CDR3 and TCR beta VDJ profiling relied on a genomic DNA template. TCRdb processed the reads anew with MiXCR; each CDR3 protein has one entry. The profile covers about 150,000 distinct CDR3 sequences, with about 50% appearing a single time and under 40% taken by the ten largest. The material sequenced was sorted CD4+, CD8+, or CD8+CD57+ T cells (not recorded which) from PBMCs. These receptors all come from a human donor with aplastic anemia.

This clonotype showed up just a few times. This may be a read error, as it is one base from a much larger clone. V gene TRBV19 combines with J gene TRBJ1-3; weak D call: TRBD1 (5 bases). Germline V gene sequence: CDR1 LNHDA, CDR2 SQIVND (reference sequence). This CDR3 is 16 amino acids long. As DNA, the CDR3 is TGTGCCAGTAGTGCGTTTGGGGGTTACTCTGGAAACACCATATGTTTT. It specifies CASSAFGGYSGNTICF.

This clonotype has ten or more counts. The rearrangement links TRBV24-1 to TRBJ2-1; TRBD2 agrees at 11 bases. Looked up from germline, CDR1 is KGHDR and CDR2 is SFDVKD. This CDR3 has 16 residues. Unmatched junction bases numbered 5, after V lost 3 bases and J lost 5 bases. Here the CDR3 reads CATSDITSGGHNEQFF. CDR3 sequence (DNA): TGTGCCACCAGTGATATTACTAGCGGGGGCCACAATGAGCAGTTCTTC.

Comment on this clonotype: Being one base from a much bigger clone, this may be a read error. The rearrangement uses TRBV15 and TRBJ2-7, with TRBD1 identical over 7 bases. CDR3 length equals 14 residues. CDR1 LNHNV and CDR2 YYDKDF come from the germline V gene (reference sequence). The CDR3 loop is CATSSRDSVYEQCF. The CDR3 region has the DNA TGTGCCACCAGCAGCAGGGACAGCGTCTACGAGCAGTGCTTC.

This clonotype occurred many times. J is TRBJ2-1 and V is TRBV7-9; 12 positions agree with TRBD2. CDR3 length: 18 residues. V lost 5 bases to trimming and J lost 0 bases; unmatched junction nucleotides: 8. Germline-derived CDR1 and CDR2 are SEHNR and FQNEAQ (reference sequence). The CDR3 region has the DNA TGTGCCAGCAGCCCTGGGACTAGCGGGTTCGCCTCCTACAATGAGCAGTTCTTC. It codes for CASSPGTSGFASYNEQFF. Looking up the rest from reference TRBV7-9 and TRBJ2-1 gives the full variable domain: DTGVSQNPRHKITKRGQNVTFRCDPISEHNRLYWYRQTLGQGPEFLTYFQNEAQLEKSRLLSDRFSAERPKGSFSTLEIQRTEQGDSAMYLCASSPGTSGFASYNEQFFGPGTRLTVL.

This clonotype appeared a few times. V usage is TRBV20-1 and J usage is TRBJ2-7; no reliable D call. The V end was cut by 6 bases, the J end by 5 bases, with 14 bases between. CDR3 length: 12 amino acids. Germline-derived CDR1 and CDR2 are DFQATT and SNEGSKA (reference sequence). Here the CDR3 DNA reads TGCAGTGCCAGATGGGATCGTGACGAGCAGTACTTC. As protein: CSARWDRDEQYF.

DNA of the CDR3: TGTGCCAGCAGTCACAGGGCAGGGCCCTACAATGAGCAGTTCTTC. It yields the protein CASSHRAGPYNEQFF. The chain recombines TRBV7-8 with TRBJ2-1; TRBD1 is a possible D gene (6 bases). Trimming left V 6 bases short and J 2 bases short, with 14 bases between. CDR1 and CDR2 from the germline V gene are SGHVS and FQNEAQ. This CDR3 is built from 15 residues. Drawing the rest from reference TRBV7-8 and TRBJ2-1, the complete variable domain is GAGVSQSPRYKVAKRGQDVALRCDPISGHVSLFWYQQALGQGPEFLTYFQNEAQLDKSGLPSDRFFAERPEGSVSTLKIQRTQQEDSAVYLCASSHRAGPYNEQFFGPGTRLTVL.

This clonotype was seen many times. This CDR3 is CASSFPQGRNNEQFF. CDR3 nucleotide sequence: TGTGCCAGCAGTTTTCCGCAGGGCCGAAACAATGAGCAGTTCTTC. The rearrangement links TRBV12-3 or TRBV12-4 to TRBJ2-1, with D perhaps TRBD1 (5 bases). This CDR3 region has 15 residues. V was trimmed by 3 bases and J by 5 bases, leaving 14 bases between them.

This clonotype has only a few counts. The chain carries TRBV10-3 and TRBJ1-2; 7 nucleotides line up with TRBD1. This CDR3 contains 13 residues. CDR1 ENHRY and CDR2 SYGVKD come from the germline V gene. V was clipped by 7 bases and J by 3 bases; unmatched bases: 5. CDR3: CAITLDRDYGYTF. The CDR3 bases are TGTGCCATCACCCTCGACAGGGACTATGGCTACACCTTC.

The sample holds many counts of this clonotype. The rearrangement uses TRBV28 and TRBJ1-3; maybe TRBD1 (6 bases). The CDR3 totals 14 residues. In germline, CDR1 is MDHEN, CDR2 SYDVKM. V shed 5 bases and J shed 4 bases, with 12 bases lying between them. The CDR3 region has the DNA TGTGCCAGCAGTGTACAGGGTTTCGGAAACACCATATATTTT. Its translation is CASSVQGFGNTIYF.

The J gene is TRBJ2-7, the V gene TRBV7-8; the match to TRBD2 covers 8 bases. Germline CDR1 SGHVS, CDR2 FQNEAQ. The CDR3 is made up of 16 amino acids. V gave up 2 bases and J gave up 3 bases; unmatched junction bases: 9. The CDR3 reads CASSLQSGSPLYEQYF. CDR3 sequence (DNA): TGTGCCAGCAGCTTACAAAGCGGGAGTCCCCTCTACGAGCAGTACTTC.

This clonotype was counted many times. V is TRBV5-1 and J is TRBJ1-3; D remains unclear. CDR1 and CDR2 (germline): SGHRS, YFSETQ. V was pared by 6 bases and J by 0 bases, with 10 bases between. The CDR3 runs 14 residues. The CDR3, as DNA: TGCGCCAGCACTTTGAATGACTCTGGAAACACCATATATTTT. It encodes CASTLNDSGNTIYF.

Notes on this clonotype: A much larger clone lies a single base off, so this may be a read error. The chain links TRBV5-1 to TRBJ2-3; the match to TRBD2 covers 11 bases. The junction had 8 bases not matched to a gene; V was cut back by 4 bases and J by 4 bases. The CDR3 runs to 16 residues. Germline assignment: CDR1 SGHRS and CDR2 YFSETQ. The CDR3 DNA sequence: TGCGCCAGCAGCCTGCGACTAGCGGGAACCCCAGATACGCAGTATTTT. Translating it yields CASSLRLAGTPDTQYF.

The chain's CDR3 is CATSSYERETDTQYF. CDR3 in DNA: TGTGCCACCAGCAGTTACGAGCGGGAGACAGATACGCAGTATTTT. The chain carries TRBV15 and TRBJ2-3, with TRBD2 matching over 8 bases. The CDR3 length is 15 residues. J was trimmed by 3 bases and V by 3 bases; bases with no gene match: 5. Germline V gene data show CDR1 as LNHNV and CDR2 as YYDKDF (reference sequence).

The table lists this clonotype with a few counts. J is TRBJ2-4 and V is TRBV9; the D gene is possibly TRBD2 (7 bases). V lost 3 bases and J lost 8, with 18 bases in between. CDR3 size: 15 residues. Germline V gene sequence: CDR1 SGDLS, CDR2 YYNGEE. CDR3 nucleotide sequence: TGTGCCAGCAGCGCCCAAGGGGGAGGGAATGACATTCAGTACTTC. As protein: CASSAQGGGNDIQYF.

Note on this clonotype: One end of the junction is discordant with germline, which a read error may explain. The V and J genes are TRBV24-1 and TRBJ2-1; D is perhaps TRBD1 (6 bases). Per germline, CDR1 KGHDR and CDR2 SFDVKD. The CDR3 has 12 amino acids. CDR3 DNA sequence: TGTGCCACCAGTGATTCGACAGGCCCCTCGGTCTTC. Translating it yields CATSDSTGPSVF.

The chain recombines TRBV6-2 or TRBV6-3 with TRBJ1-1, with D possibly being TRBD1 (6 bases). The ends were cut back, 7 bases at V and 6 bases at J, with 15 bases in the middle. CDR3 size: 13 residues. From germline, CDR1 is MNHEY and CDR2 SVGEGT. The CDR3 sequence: CASNRQGQAEAFF. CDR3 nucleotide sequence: TGTGCCAGCAATCGCCAGGGGCAGGCTGAAGCTTTCTTT.

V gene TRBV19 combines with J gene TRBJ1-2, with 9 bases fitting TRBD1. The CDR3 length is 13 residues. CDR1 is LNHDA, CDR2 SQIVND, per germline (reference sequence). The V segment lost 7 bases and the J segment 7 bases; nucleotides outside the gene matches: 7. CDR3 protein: CASNTGGASGYTF. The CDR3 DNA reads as TGTGCCAGTAACACAGGGGGCGCGTCTGGCTACACCTTC.

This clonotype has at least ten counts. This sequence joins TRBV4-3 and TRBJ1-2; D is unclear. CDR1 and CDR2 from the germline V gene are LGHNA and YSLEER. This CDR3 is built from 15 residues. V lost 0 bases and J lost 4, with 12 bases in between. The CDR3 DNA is TGCGCCAGCAGCCAAGACCCAGGAGCCCTCTATGGCTACACCTTC. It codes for CASSQDPGALYGYTF.

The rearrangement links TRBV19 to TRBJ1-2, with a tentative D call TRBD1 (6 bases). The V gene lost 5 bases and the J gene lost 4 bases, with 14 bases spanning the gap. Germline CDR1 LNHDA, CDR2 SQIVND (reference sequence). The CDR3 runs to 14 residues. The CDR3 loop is CASSPTGTGYGYTF. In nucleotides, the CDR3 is TGTGCCAGTAGTCCAACAGGGACGGGCTATGGCTACACCTTC. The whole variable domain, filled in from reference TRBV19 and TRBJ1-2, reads DGGITQSPKYLFRKEGQNVTLSCEQNLNHDAMYWYRQDPGQGLRLIYYSQIVNDFQKGDIAEGYSVSREKKESFPLTVTSAQKNPTAFYLCASSPTGTGYGYTFGSGTRLTVV.

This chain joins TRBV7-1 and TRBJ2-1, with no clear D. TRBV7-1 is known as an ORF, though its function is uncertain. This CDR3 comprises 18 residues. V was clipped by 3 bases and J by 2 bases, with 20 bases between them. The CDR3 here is CASSSYIWDRDTYNEQFF. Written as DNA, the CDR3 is TGTGCCAGCAGCTCTTATATATGGGATAGGGATACCTACAATGAGCAGTTCTTC.

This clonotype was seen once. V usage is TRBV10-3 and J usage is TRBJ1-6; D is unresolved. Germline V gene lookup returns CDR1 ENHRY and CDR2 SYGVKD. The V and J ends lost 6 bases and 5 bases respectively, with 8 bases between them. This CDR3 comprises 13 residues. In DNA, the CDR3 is TGTGCCATCAGCAATAAGGATAATTCACCCCTCCACTTT. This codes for CAISNKDNSPLHF.

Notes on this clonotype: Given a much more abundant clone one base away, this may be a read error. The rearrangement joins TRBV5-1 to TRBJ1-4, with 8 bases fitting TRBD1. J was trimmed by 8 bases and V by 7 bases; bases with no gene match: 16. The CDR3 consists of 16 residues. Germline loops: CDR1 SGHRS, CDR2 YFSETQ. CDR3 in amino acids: CASHLAGQGQGEKLFF. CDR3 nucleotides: TGCGCCAGCCATCTAGCCGGACAGGGTCAGGGGGAAAAACTGTTTTTT.

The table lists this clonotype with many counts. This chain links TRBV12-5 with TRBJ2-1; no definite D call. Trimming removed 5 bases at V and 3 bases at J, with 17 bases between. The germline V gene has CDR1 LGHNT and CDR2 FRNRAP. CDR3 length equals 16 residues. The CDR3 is CASGTPGRNIYNEQFF. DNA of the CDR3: TGTGCTAGTGGTACCCCAGGCCGCAACATCTACAATGAGCAGTTCTTC.

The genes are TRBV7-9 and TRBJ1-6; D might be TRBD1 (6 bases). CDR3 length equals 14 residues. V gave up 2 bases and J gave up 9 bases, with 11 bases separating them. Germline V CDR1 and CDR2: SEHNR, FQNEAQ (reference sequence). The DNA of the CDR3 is TGTGCCAGCAGCTTAATACAGGGAGGTTCACCCCTCCACTTT. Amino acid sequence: CASSLIQGGSPLHF.

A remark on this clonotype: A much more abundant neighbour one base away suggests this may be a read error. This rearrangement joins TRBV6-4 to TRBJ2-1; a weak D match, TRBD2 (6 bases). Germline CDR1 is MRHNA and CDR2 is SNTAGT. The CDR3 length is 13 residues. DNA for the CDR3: TGTGCCAGCAGTGAGGGGGGAACCGATGAGCAGCTCTTC. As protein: CASSEGGTDEQLF.

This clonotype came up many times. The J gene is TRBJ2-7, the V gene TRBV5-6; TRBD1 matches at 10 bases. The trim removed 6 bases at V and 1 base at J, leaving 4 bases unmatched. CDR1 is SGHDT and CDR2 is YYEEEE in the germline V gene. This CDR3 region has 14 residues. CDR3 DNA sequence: TGTGCCAGCATCGGGACAGGGGAATCCTACGAGCAGTACTTC. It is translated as CASIGTGESYEQYF.

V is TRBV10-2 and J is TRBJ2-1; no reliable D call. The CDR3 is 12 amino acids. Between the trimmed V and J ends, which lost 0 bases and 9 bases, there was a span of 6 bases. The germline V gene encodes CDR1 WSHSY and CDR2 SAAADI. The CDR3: CASSESTGEQFF. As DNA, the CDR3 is TGCGCCAGCAGTGAGTCTACCGGTGAGCAGTTCTTC.

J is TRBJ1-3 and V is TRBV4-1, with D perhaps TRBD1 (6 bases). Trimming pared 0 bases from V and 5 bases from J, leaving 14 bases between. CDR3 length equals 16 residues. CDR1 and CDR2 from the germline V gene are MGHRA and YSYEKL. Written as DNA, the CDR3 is TGCGCCAGCAGCCAAGAGGGCCGGCAGGGGAGAAACACCATATATTTT. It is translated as CASSQEGRQGRNTIYF.

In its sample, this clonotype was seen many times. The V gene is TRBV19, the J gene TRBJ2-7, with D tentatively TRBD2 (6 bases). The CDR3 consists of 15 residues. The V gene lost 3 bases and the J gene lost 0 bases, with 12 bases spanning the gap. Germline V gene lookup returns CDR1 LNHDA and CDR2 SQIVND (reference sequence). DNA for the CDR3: TGTGCCAGTAGTATTGGGCGGGGAAGCTCCTACGAGCAGTACTTC. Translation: CASSIGRGSSYEQYF.